Shown below are 17 T cell receptor beta chains from a single sample sequenced in a study of molecular identifiers for immune sequencing clone quantification. TCRdb independently ran MiXCR on the PCR reads; one entry per CDR3 protein. The sample has 40,000 to 65,000 distinct CDR3 sequences, approximately 34% seen once. Sequenced input: naive CD8+ T cells from blood, with Jurkat cell RNA spiked in. The subset: FACS-sorted CD8+CD4-CCR7+CD45RA+ naive T cells. These receptor sequences come from a human donor in good health. Some libraries in this study had Jurkat cell RNA spiked in.

This clonotype was counted a few times. The CDR3 loop is CASRTGGGNQPQHF. The CDR3 region has the DNA TGTGCCAGCAGGACAGGGGGCGGCAATCAGCCCCAGCATTTT. The chain employs TRBV2 and TRBJ1-5; 10 positions agree with TRBD1. Trimming removed 6 bases from V and 2 bases from J; junction bases left unmatched: 1. The germline CDR1 and CDR2 sequences are SNHLY and FYNNEI. This CDR3 has 14 residues.

This clonotype was observed a few times. The genes are TRBV28 and TRBJ1-4, with D unresolved. The V gene lost 1 base and the J gene lost 10 bases, with 16 bases spanning the gap. The CDR3 is made up of 15 amino acids. CDR1 and CDR2 (germline): MDHEN, SYDVKM. The CDR3 spells CASSLSPPPPGKLFF. The CDR3 DNA is TGTGCCAGCAGTTTATCTCCGCCACCCCCTGGAAAACTGTTTTTT.

This clonotype was observed a single time. The chain recombines TRBV2 with TRBJ1-1; no reliable D call. V was shortened by 10 bases and J by 6 bases, with 15 bases between the two germline ends. The CDR3 extends over 12 amino acids. CDR1 SNHLY and CDR2 FYNNEI come from the germline V gene. This chain's CDR3 is CATTGPGPEAFF. DNA for the CDR3: TGTGCCACCACCGGACCCGGGCCTGAAGCTTTCTTT.

To note about this clonotype: As the CDR3 is not closed by the conserved phenylalanine or tryptophan, this likely results from a read error. V usage is TRBV6-2 or TRBV6-3 and J usage is TRBJ2-5, with 7 bases that match TRBD1. The V gene end was trimmed by 6 bases and the J gene end by 0 bases; junction bases not matched to a gene: 4. Germline-derived CDR1 and CDR2 are MNHEY and SVGEGT. The CDR3 covers 14 residues. The CDR3 sequence: CASRWTGHQETQYY. For the CDR3, the DNA is TGTGCCAGCAGGTGGACAGGCCACCAAGAGACCCAGTACTAC.

This clonotype was recorded many times. This chain links TRBV11-2 with TRBJ2-5; D is perhaps TRBD1 (6 bases). Per germline, CDR1 SGHAT and CDR2 FQNNGV. Trimming stripped 3 bases from V and 0 bases from J, with 11 bases between. This CDR3 has 15 amino acids. The CDR3 DNA follows: TGTGCCAGCAGCTTGGGACATTCAAACCAAGAGACCCAGTACTTC. Protein product: CASSLGHSNQETQYF.

The chain uses TRBV28 and TRBJ2-2; D may be TRBD2 (5 bases). V lost 2 bases to trimming and J lost 5 bases, with 6 bases between them. The CDR3 is made up of 13 amino acids. CDR1 is MDHEN, CDR2 SYDVKM, per germline. CDR3 amino acids: CASSLGGTGELFF. For the CDR3, the DNA is TGTGCCAGCAGTTTAGGAGGAACCGGGGAGCTGTTTTTT.

This clonotype was seen a handful of times. The chain combines TRBV27 with TRBJ1-5; 7 positions agree with TRBD1. The J segment lost 2 bases and the V segment lost 5 bases, leaving 3 bases of the junction unmatched. Germline CDR1 and CDR2: MNHEY and SMNVEV (reference sequence). The CDR3 runs to 14 residues. The CDR3 region is CASSPGQGNQPQHF. CDR3 DNA: TGTGCCAGCAGTCCCGGACAGGGCAATCAGCCCCAGCATTTT.

This clonotype was detected once. V gene TRBV4-3 combines with J gene TRBJ1-1; D is ambiguous. Germline assignment: CDR1 LGHNA and CDR2 YSLEER. This CDR3 region has 13 residues. Trimming cost V 0 bases and J 6 bases, with 8 bases left between them. Here the CDR3 DNA reads TGCGCCAGCAGCCAAGATCAAGGGCCTGAAGCTTTCTTT. Its protein is CASSQDQGPEAFF.

The gene calls are TRBV10-3 and TRBJ2-3; the match to TRBD2 covers 10 bases. In germline, CDR1 is ENHRY, CDR2 SYGVKD. This CDR3 region has 17 residues. The J segment lost 7 bases and the V segment lost 6 bases, leaving 16 bases of the junction unmatched. The CDR3 sequence is CAIRALLSGRAIYTQYF. The CDR3, as DNA: TGTGCCATCAGGGCCCTCCTAAGCGGGAGGGCCATATATACGCAGTATTTT.

V usage is TRBV6-2 or TRBV6-3 and J usage is TRBJ2-2; 12 positions agree with TRBD2. The V gene's germline CDR1 is MNHEY and CDR2 SVGEGT. V was clipped by 2 bases and J by 4 bases; unmatched bases: 5. This CDR3 region has 17 residues. CDR3 DNA: TGTGCCAGCAGTTACCCAACTAGCGGGAGGTCCACCGGGGAGCTGTTTTTT. Its translation is CASSYPTSGRSTGELFF.

Worth noting for this clonotype: With a much larger clone just one base away, this may be a read error. Because the CDR3 is missing its conserved closing phenylalanine or tryptophan, this is likely a read error. The chain has TRBV5-1 and TRBJ2-7, with D perhaps given as TRBD1 or TRBD2 (5 bases each). With 6 bases removed from V and 4 bases from J, the gap between germline ends came to 8 bases. This CDR3 is 11 amino acids long. Germline V lookup: CDR1 SGHRS, CDR2 YFSETQ. CDR3 coding DNA: TGCGCCAGCACCTGGGGGTACGAGCAGTACCTC. This sequence encodes CASTWGYEQYL.

This clonotype came up a few times. This sequence joins TRBV9 and TRBJ2-2; a weak D match, TRBD2 (6 bases). Trimming took 3 bases from V and 4 from J, leaving 16 bases between them. Germline loops: CDR1 SGDLS, CDR2 YYNGEE. CDR3 length equals 16 residues. CDR3 region: CASSEAGGTGTGELFF. The CDR3 bases are TGTGCCAGCAGCGAGGCTGGCGGGACGGGCACCGGGGAGCTGTTTTTT.

This clonotype was counted ten times or more. J is TRBJ2-7 and V is TRBV28; TRBD2 is a possible D gene (6 bases). The CDR3 length is 13 residues. Germline CDR1 MDHEN, CDR2 SYDVKM. The ends were cut back, 3 bases at V and 4 bases at J, with 10 bases in the middle. CDR3 protein: CASSFRRGYEQYF. In DNA, the CDR3 is TGTGCCAGCAGTTTCCGGAGGGGATACGAGCAGTACTTC.

The rearrangement links TRBV20-1 to TRBJ2-3, with no clear D. Between the trimmed V and J ends, which lost 0 bases and 13 bases, there was a span of 17 bases. This CDR3 spans 13 amino acids. CDR1 is DFQATT and CDR2 is SNEGSKA in the germline V gene (reference sequence). The CDR3 region is CSARDYSWRGKYF. CDR3 nucleotides: TGCAGTGCTAGAGATTATTCGTGGAGAGGCAAGTATTTT.

This clonotype was seen a few times. The gene calls are TRBV21-1 and TRBJ2-3; the table's D gene call, TRBD2, was not cross checked with the DNA. TRBV21-1 counts as a pseudogene. This CDR3 comprises 19 residues. CDR3 in amino acids: CASSTFLALRDSSTDTQYF. The CDR3 DNA reads TGTGCCAGCAGCACCTTCCTGGCTTTGAGGGATTCTAGCACAGATACGCAGTATTTT.

The chain recombines TRBV7-6 with TRBJ2-5; D uncertain. Germline V gene lookup returns CDR1 SGHVS and CDR2 FNYEAQ. Trimming stripped 1 base from V and 0 bases from J, with 12 bases between. The CDR3 totals 16 residues. The chain's CDR3 is CASSLDGPPYQETQYF. The CDR3 DNA sequence: TGTGCCAGCAGCTTAGATGGGCCCCCGTACCAAGAGACCCAGTACTTC.

This clonotype was counted between two and nine times. The chain uses TRBV6-2 or TRBV6-3 and TRBJ2-7; D remains unclear. V lost 0 bases, J lost 5 bases, and 2 bases lay in between. The CDR3 has 11 amino acids. CDR1 and CDR2 (germline): MNHEY, SVGEGT. CDR3 coding DNA: TGTGCCAGCAGTTACTCGCACGAGCAGTACTTC. Translated, it gives CASSYSHEQYF.